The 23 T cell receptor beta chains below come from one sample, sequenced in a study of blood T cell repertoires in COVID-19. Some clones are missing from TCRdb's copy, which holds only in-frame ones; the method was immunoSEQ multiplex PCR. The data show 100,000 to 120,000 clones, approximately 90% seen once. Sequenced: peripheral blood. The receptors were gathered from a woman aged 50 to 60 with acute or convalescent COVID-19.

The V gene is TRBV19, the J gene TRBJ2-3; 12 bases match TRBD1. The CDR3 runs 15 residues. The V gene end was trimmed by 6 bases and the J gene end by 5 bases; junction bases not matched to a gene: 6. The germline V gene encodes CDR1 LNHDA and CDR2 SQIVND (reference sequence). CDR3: CASSRDRGRGDTQYF. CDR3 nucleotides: TGTGCCAGTAGCCGGGACAGGGGGCGTGGAGATACGCAGTATTTT.

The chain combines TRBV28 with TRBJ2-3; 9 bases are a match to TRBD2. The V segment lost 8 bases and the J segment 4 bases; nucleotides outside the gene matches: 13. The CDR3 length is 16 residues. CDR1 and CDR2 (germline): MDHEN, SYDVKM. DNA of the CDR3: TGTGCCAGCGAGAGCACAGTAGCGGGAGATGCAGATACGCAGTATTTT. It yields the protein CASESTVAGDADTQYF.

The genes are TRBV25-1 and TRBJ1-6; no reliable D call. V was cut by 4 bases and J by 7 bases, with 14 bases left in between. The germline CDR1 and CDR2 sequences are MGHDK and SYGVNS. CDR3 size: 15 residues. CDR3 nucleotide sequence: TGTGCCAGCAGTGCCATTGCCGGAGGCAATTCACCCCTCCACTTT. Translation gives CASSAIAGGNSPLHF.

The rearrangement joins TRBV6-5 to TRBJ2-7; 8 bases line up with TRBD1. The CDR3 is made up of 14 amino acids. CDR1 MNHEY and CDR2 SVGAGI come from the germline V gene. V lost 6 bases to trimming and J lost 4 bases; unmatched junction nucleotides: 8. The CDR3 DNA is TGTGCCAGCAGGGCGGACAGGGTAAGGTACGAGCAGTACTTC. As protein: CASRADRVRYEQYF.

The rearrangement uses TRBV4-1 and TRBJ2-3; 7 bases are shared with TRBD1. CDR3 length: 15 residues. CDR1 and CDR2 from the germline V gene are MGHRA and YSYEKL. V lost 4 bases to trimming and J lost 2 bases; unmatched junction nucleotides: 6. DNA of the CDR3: TGCGCCAGCAGCCCAGGGGACAGACCCACAGATACGCAGTATTTT. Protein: CASSPGDRPTDTQYF.

CDR3: CASSFSGGNQPQHF. The CDR3 nucleotides are TGTGCCAGCAGCTTTTCCGGAGGCAATCAGCCCCAGCATTTT. The chain links TRBV7-9 to TRBJ1-5; D remains ambiguous. Trimming left V 3 bases short and J 2 bases short, with 8 bases between. The CDR3 consists of 14 residues. Germline V gives CDR1 SEHNR, CDR2 FQNEAQ (reference sequence).

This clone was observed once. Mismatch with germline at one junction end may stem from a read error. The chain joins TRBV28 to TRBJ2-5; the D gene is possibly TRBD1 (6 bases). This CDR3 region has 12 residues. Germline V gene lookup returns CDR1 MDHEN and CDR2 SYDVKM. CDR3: CASSPPHRASHF. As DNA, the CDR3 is TGTGCCAGCAGTCCCCCCCACAGGGCCAGCCACTTC.

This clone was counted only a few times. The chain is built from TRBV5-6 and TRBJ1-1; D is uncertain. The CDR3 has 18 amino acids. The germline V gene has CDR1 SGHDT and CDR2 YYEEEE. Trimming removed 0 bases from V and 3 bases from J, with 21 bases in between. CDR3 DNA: TGTGCCAGCAGCTTGGTTATCCCTCGAAGAGGGAAGGACACTGAAGCTTTCTTT. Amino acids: CASSLVIPRRGKDTEAFF.

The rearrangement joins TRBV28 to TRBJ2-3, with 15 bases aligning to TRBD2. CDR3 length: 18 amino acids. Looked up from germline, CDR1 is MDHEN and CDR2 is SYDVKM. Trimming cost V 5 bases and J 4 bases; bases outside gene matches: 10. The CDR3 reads CASSASGTSGRLADTQYF. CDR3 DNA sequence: TGTGCCAGCAGTGCCTCCGGGACTAGCGGGAGGCTCGCAGATACGCAGTATTTT. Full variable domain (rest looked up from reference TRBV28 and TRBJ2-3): DVKVTQSSRYLVKRTGEKVFLECVQDMDHENMFWYRQDPGLGLRLIYFSYDVKMKEKGDIPEGYSVSREKKERFSLILESASTNQTSMYLCASSASGTSGRLADTQYFGPGTRLTVL.

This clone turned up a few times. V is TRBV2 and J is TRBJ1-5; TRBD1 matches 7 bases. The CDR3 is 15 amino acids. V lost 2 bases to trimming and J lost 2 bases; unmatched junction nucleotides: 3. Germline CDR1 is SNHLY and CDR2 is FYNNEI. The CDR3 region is CASSERQGGNQPQHF. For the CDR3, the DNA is TGTGCCAGCAGTGAAAGACAGGGAGGCAATCAGCCCCAGCATTTT. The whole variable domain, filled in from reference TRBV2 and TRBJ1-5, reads EPEVTQTPSHQVTQMGQEVILRCVPISNHLYFYWYRQILGQKVEFLVSFYNNEISEKSEIFDDQFSVERPDGSNFTLKIRSTKLEDSAMYFCASSERQGGNQPQHFGDGTRLSIL.

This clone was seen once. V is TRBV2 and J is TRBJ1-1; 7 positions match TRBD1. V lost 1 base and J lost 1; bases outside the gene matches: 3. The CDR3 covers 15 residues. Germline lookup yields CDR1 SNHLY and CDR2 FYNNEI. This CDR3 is CASSEDRGRNTEAFF. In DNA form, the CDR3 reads TGTGCCAGCAGTGAAGACAGGGGTAGGAACACTGAAGCTTTCTTT.

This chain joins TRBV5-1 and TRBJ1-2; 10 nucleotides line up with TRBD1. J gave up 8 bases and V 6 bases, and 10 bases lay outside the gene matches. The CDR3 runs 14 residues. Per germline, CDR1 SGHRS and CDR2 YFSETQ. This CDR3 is CASTRDRGAGGYTF. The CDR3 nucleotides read TGCGCCAGCACGCGGGACAGGGGCGCCGGAGGCTACACCTTC.

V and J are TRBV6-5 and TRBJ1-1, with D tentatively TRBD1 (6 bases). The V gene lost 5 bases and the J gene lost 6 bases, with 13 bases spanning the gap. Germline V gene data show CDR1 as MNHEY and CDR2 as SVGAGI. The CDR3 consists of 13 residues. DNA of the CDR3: TGTGCCAGCAGTCCAGGGGAATCGGCTGAAGCTTTCTTT. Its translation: CASSPGESAEAFF.

CDR3 sequence (DNA): TGTGCCAGCATATCCGGGACTGAGGAGACCCAGTACTTC. It is translated as CASISGTEETQYF. This chain connects TRBV2 to TRBJ2-5; TRBD2 is a possible D gene (6 bases). The length of the CDR3 is 13 residues. Per germline, CDR1 SNHLY and CDR2 FYNNEI. Trimming took 7 bases from V and 5 from J, leaving 14 bases between them.

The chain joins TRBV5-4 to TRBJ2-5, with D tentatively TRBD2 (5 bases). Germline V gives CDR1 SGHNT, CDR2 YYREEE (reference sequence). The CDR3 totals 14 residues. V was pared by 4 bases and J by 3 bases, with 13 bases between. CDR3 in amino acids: CASSLAKREETQYF. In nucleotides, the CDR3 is TGTGCCAGCAGCCTAGCTAAACGAGAAGAGACCCAGTACTTC.

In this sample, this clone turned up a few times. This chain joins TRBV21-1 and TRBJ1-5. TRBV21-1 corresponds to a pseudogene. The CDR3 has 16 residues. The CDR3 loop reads CAGRGGALKSNQPQHF. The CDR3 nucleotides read TGTGCCGGGCGGGGGGGAGCGCTTAAAAGCAATCAGCCCCAGCATTTT.

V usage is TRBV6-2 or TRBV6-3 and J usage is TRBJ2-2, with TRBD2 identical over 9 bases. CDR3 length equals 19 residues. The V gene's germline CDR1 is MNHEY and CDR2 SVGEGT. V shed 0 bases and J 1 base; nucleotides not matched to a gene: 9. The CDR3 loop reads CASSYSTQASGKNTGELFF. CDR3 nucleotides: TGTGCCAGCAGTTACTCCACTCAAGCTAGCGGGAAGAACACCGGGGAGCTGTTTTTT.

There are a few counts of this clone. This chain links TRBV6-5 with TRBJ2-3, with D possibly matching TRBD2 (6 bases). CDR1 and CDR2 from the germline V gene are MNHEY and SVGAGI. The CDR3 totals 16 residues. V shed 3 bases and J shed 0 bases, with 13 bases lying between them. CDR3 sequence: CASSYPRLESTDTQYF. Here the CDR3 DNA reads TGTGCCAGCAGTTATCCCCGACTAGAAAGCACAGATACGCAGTATTTT.

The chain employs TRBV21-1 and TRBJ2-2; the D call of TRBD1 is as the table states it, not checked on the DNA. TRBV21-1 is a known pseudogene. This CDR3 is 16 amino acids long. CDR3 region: CASTHRLGQNTGELFF. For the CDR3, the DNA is TGTGCCAGCACCCACCGCTTGGGACAAAACACCGGGGAGCTGTTTTTT.

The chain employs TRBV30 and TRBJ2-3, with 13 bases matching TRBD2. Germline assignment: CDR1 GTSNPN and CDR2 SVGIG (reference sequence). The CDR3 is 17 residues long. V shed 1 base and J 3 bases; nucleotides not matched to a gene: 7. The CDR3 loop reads CAWSGGLAGSATDTQYF. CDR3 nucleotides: TGTGCCTGGAGTGGGGGACTAGCGGGGAGTGCTACAGATACGCAGTATTTT.

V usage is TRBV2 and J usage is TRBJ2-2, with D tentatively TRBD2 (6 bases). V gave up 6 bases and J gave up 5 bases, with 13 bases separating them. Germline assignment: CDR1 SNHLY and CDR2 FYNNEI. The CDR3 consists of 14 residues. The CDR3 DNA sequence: TGTGCCAGCAGGTCCGGGACTTCAACCGGGGAGCTGTTTTTT. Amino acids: CASRSGTSTGELFF.

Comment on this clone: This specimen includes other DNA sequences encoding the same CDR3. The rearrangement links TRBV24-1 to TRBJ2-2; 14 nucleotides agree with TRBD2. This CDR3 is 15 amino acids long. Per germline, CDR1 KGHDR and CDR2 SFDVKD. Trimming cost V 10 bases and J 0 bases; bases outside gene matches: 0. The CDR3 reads CATGLAGANTGELFF. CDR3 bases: TGTGCCACGGGACTAGCGGGAGCGAACACCGGGGAGCTGTTTTTT.

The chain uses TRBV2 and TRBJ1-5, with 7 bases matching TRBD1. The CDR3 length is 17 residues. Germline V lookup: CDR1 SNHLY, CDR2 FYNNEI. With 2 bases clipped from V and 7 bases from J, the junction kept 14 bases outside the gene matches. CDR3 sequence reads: CASSEMQGGVTRQPQHF. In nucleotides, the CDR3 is TGTGCCAGCAGTGAAATGCAGGGGGGAGTCACGAGACAGCCCCAGCATTTT.